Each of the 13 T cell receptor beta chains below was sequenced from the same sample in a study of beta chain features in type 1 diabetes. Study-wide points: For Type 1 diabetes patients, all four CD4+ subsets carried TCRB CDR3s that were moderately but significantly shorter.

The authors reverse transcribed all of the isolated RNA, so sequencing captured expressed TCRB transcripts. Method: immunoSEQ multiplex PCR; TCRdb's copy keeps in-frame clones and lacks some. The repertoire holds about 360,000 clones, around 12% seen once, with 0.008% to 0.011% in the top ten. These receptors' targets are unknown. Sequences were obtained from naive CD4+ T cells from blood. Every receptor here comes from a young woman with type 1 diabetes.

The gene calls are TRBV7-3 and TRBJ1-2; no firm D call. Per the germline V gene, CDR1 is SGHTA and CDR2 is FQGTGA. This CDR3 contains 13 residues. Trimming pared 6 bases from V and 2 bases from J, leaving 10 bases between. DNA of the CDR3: TGTGCCAGCAGGTCTACAGCAAACTATGGCTACACCTTC. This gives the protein CASRSTANYGYTF.

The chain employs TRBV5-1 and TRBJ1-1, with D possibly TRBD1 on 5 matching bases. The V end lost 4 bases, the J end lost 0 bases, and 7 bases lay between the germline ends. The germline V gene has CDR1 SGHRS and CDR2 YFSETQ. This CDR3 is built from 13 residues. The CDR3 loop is CASSQGMNTEAFF. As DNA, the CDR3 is TGCGCCAGCAGCCAGGGTATGAACACTGAAGCTTTCTTT.

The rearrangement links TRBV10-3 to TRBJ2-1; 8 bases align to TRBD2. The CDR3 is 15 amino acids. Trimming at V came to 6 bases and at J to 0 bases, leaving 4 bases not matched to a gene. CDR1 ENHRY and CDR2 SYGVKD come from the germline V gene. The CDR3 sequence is CAIRGSGSSYNEQFF. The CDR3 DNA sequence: TGTGCCATCAGGGGCAGCGGGAGCTCCTACAATGAGCAGTTCTTC.

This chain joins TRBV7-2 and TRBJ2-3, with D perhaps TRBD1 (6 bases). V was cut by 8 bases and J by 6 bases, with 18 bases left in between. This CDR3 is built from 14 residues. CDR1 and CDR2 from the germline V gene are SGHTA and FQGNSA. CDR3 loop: CASRRNRAGDTQYF. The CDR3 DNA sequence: TGTGCCAGCCGGCGGAACAGGGCTGGGGATACGCAGTATTTT.

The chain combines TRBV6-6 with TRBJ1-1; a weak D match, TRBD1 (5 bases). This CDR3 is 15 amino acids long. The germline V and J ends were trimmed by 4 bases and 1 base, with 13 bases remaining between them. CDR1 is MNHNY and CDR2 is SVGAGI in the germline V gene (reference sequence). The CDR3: CASSLGKGRNTEAFF. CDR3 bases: TGTGCCAGCAGTTTAGGGAAGGGGCGGAACACTGAAGCTTTCTTT.

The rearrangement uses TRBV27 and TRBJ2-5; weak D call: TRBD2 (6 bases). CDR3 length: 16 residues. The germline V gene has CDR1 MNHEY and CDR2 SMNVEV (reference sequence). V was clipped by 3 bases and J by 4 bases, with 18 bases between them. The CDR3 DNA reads TGTGCCAGCAGTTTGCGCCGGGACTTCGGTCGAGAGACCCAGTACTTC. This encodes CASSLRRDFGRETQYF.

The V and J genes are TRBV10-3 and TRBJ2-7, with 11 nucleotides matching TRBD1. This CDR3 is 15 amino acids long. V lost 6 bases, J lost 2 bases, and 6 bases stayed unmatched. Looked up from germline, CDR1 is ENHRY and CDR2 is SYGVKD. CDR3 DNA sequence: TGTGCCATCAGGATGGGACAGGGGGAAACCTACGAGCAGTACTTC. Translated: CAIRMGQGETYEQYF.

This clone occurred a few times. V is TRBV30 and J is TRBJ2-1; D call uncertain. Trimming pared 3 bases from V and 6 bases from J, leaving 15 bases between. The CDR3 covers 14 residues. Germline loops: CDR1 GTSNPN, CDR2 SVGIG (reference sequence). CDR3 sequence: CAWSPSISSNEQFF. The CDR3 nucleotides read TGTGCCTGGAGCCCCTCGATCTCGAGCAATGAGCAGTTCTTC.

In DNA form, the CDR3 reads TGCGCCAGCAGCCTGGTTGGGGCTGGGGCAGGGGGATCAGATACGCAGTATTTT. It specifies CASSLVGAGAGGSDTQYF. V usage is TRBV5-1 and J usage is TRBJ2-3, with 7 bases matching TRBD1. The CDR3 extends over 18 amino acids. Trimming cost V 4 bases and J 4 bases; bases outside gene matches: 18. Germline assignment: CDR1 SGHRS and CDR2 YFSETQ. Based on the CDR3 plus reference TRBV5-1 and TRBJ2-3, the full variable domain is KAGVTQTPRYLIKTRGQQVTLSCSPISGHRSVSWYQQTPGQGLQFLFEYFSETQRNKGNFPGRFSGRQFSNSRSEMNVSTLELGDSALYLCASSLVGAGAGGSDTQYFGPGTRLTVL.

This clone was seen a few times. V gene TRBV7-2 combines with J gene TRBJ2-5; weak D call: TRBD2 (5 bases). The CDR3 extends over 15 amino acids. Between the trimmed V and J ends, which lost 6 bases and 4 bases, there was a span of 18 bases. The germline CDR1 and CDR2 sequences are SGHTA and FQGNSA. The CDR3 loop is CASRRRTSNGETQYF. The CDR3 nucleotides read TGTGCCAGCAGGCGCAGAACTAGTAACGGAGAGACCCAGTACTTC.

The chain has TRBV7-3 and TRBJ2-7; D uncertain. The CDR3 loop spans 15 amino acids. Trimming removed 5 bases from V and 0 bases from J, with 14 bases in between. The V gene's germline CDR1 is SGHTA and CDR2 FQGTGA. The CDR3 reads CASSLHGGRSYEQYF. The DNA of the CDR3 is TGTGCCAGCAGCCTCCACGGTGGGCGCTCCTACGAGCAGTACTTC.

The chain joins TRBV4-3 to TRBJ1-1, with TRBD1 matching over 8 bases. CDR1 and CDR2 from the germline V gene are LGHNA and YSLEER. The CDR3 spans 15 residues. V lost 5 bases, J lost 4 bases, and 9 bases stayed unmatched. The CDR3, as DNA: TGCGCCAGCAGCACGGACAGGGTAAGGGGCACTGAAGCTTTCTTT. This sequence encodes CASSTDRVRGTEAFF.

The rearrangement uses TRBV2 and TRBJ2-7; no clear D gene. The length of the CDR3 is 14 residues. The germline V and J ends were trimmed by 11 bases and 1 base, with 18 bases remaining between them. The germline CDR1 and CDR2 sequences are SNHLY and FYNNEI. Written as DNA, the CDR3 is TGTGCCGGATCCCCTAGAAAGGATTCCTACGAGCAGTACTTC. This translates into CAGSPRKDSYEQYF.